Sequencing of this T cell receptor (beta chain) was carried out in a study of blood T cells in healthy people across ages. Study-level points and caveats: Across the age range, TCR beta diversity per million T cells fell in a roughly linear way. Unsorted PBMCs prevented conclusive naive versus antigen-experienced comparison.

The CDR3 contains 11 residues. Germline loops: CDR1 SGHAT, CDR2 FQNNGV. Points on this clonotype: Its antigen is undetermined.

A sample-barcoded 5' primer and a J-beta primer mix were used in a second PCR of roughly 6 to 12 cycles. TCRdb reanalysed the 5' RACE reads using MiXCR and keeps one entry per CDR3 protein. The table lists 920,000 or so distinct CDR3 sequences, under 55% of them singletons. RNA extraction gave at least 5.5 micrograms of total RNA per sample. Sequencing was carried out using blood. The genes are TRBV11-2 and TRBJ2-3; a weak D match, TRBD2 (7 bases). The source is a woman aged 55-70 years in good health. This CDR3 is CASGGSNTQYF. The CDR3 DNA sequence: TGTGCTTCGGGGGGCTCCAATACGCAGTATTTT.